The entry below describes one T cell receptor (beta chain). A much bigger clone sits one base away, suggesting this may be a read error. This sample was included in a study of T cells in Graves' hyperthyroidism and ophthalmopathy. The authors took PBMCs from 8 to 10 ml fresh peripheral blood. The CDR3 regions of TCR beta were amplified from RNA transcripts. TCR CDR3 regions were first amplified by RT-PCR with HTBI primers. TCRdb redid the calling of the multiplex PCR reads with MiXCR, one entry per CDR3 protein. The data contain roughly 600,000 distinct CDR3 sequences, about 15% of them singletons. This CDR3 spans 16 amino acids. Germline CDR1 is MNHGY and CDR2 is SVAAGI.

The sequenced sample consisted of blood. The chain couples TRBV6-9 to TRBJ2-7; D may be TRBD1 or TRBD2 (5 bases each). The sequence came from a woman in her forties or fifties with Graves' ophthalmopathy. The CDR3 DNA follows: TGTGCCAGCAGTTACCCGGGGACGGAATACTCCTGCGAGCAGTACTTC. This sequence encodes CASSYPGTEYSCEQYF.